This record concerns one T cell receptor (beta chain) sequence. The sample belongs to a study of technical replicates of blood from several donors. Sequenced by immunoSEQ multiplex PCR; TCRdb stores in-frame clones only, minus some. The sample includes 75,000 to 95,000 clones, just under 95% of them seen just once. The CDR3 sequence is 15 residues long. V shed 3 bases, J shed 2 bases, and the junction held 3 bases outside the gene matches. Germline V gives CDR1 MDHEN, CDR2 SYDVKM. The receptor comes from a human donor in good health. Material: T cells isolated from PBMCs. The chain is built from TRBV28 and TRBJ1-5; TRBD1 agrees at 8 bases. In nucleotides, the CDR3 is TGTGCCAGCAGTTTCAGGGGGCTTGGCAATCAGCCCCAGCATTTT. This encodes CASSFRGLGNQPQHF.